The text below deals with one TCR beta chain. The antigen it recognizes is unknown. The sample holds no much larger clone one base away, and base qualities are not on file. The germline V gene encodes CDR1 MNHEY and CDR2 SVGAGI. The CDR3, from cysteine to phenylalanine, totals 15 residues. CDR3 DNA only is kept here, 45 bases in frame from base 1. The V and J ends are trimmed by 4 bases and 3 bases, leaving 12 bases between them. These data are taken from a study of T cell responses to AZD1222 COVID-19 vaccine (dated by TCRdb to 2020 to 2022). Context from the whole study: AZD1222 recipients with second doses at about 4 weeks or about 12 weeks were pooled, because spike-specific TCR depth and breadth did not differ between schedules. A total of about 250 trial participants underwent TCR sequencing, of whom some 200 had received two doses of AZD1222 and roughly 26 had received two doses of the MenACWY control vaccine. Enrollment into the trials was organized by age into subgroups of 18-55, 56-69 and 70-plus years, and those subgroups contained around 150, 28 and 57 TCR-sequenced participants, respectively. What the research found in general, with its limitations: In the small 56-69-year group, the increase in depth fell short of significance, most likely because of low power. Most participants were white British and females outnumbered males, and the authors suggested that clonal diversity may have been underestimated. Epitopes outside the regions mutated in the B.1.351 and B.1.1.7 variants were reportedly recognized by nearly half of the unique spike-specific TCRs. Because no samples from the day 14 peak response were available, repertoires could be characterized only after the peak T cell response. Conclusions about previously exposed vaccinees are limited because only a handful of AZD1222 recipients were SARS-CoV-2 seropositive at baseline. Spike-specific TCR breadth and depth rose significantly after two AZD1222 doses compared with day 0 and with MenACWY recipients. Vaccine-associated CD4 TCRs spanned the whole spike protein, with dominant responses in regions 160-218 and 743-854.

The CDR3 regions of human TCRbeta chains were analyzed by immunosequencing. Per the source publication's procedure: Repertoire TCRs were matched against a reference library of SARS-CoV-2-specific TCRs generated with the MIRA antigen-specificity platform. Breadth was defined as the fraction of unique TCRs that were SARS-CoV-2-associated, and depth was defined as the fraction of total T cells that were SARS-CoV-2-associated. Using the MIRA data, each spike-specific TCR was mapped to the spike region that the TCR reacts to and placed in a CD4 or CD8 class. Log10-transformed breadth and depth values were compared by one-way ANOVA with Sidak's multiple comparisons tests. TCRdb limited this immuneACCESS table to in-frame rearrangements with V and J called. A share of clones is missing; checked studies link under half to unresolved V genes, and the rest is unexplained. V and J calls and clone size are given by that table; D and trimming were obtained from the DNA. The sample table holds some 150,000 clones, of which around 93% were seen once. The biggest ten clones account for approximately 2% of the sample.

This sample's time point label indicates: baseline before first vaccination. Vaccinee samples came from UK trials COV001 and COV002, including a single-blind randomized controlled phase 2/3 trial of AZD1222 (ChAdOx1 nCoV-19) in healthy adults. For TCRbeta chain sequencing, PBMC samples from trial participants were taken at day 0 and at day 28 after the second dose. The source was peripheral blood, collected on day 0 of AZD1222 vaccination. The clonotype was recovered from an adult in good health. The sequence is built from TRBV6-5 and TRBJ1-4; the D gene is possibly TRBD1, with 5 bases matching. The CDR3 corresponds to CASSLRLGANEKLFF. The DNA sequence is TGTGCCAGCAGTTTGCGGTTGGGGGCTAATGAAAAACTGTTTTTT.